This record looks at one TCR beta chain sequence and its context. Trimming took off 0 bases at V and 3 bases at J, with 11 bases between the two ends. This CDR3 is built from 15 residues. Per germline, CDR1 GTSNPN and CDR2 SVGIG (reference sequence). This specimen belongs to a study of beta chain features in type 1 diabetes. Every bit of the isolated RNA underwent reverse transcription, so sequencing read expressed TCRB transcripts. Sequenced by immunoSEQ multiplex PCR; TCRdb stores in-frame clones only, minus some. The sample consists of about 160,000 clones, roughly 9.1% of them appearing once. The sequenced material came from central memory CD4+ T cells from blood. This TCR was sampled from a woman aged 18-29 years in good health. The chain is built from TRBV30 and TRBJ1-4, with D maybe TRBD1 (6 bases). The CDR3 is CAWSVLGAANEKLFF. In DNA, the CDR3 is TGTGCCTGGAGTGTACTGGGGGCCGCTAATGAAAAACTGTTTTTT.